This T cell receptor beta chain came from a study of blood T cell repertoires in COVID-19. Study overall: The United States, Italy and Spain supplied acute and convalescent COVID-19 samples. Nucleic acid was either cDNA or gDNA, and it came from T cells, B-cell-depleted T cells, or PBMCs.

Germline CDR1 SGHTA, CDR2 FQGNSA. The CDR3 is 13 amino acids. The ends were cut back, 3 bases at V and 3 bases at J, with 9 bases in the middle. In the source study's methods: How many nucleated cells were present was estimated from reference gene primer amplification. Some clones are missing from TCRdb's copy, which holds only in-frame ones; the method was immunoSEQ multiplex PCR. That table gives V, J and clone size, and the DNA gave D and trimming. The sample consists of just under 80,000 clones, over 65% of them appearing once. Sequencing input: peripheral blood. The receptor comes from a human donor in a cohort sampled during active COVID-19. The chain employs TRBV7-2 and TRBJ2-7; D is possibly TRBD1 (5 bases). CDR3 residues: CASSFRGRYEQYF. CDR3 nucleotide sequence: TGTGCCAGCAGCTTTAGGGGCCGCTACGAGCAGTACTTC.